Following are 5 T cell receptor beta chains from one sample sequenced in a study of T cell responses to AZD1222 COVID-19 vaccine. Assay: immunoSEQ multiplex PCR; the TCRdb copy retains only in-frame clones and omits some. The sample holds around 160,000 clones, about 90% seen once. The sequences come from peripheral blood, collected on day 0 of AZD1222 vaccination. These receptors all come from an adult in good health.

The CDR3 DNA follows: TGTGCCAGTAGTTCCCTCTGGACCGAGAACACTGAAGCTTTCTTT. It encodes CASSSLWTENTEAFF. The chain carries TRBV19 and TRBJ1-1; D uncertain. Germline CDR1 reads LNHDA; CDR2 reads SQIVND (reference sequence). The ends were cut back, 5 bases at V and 1 base at J, with 14 bases in the middle. This CDR3 comprises 15 residues. Full variable domain (remainder filled in from reference TRBV19 and TRBJ1-1): DGGITQSPKYLFRKEGQNVTLSCEQNLNHDAMYWYRQDPGQGLRLIYYSQIVNDFQKGDIAEGYSVSREKKESFPLTVTSAQKNPTAFYLCASSSLWTENTEAFFGQGTRLTVV.

In this sample, this clone turned up once. This chain's CDR3 is CASSLDPLEQYF. The CDR3 DNA reads as TGTGCCAGCAGTTTGGACCCTCTCGAGCAGTACTTC. The chain recombines TRBV27 with TRBJ2-7; D remains ambiguous. CDR1 and CDR2 (germline): MNHEY, SMNVEV (reference sequence). The ends were cut back, 3 bases at V and 6 bases at J, with 9 bases in the middle. This CDR3 is built from 12 residues.

The CDR3 loop is CASSLRQGVYGYTF. CDR3 nucleotides: TGTGCCAGCAGTTTGCGTCAGGGAGTCTATGGCTACACCTTC. This chain links TRBV28 with TRBJ1-2, with D possibly TRBD1 on 5 matching bases. The CDR3 consists of 14 residues. V was cut by 3 bases and J by 4 bases, with 12 bases left in between. Per germline, CDR1 MDHEN and CDR2 SYDVKM.

The chain employs TRBV28 and TRBJ1-2; TRBD1 matches 9 bases. Germline lookup yields CDR1 MDHEN and CDR2 SYDVKM. V was pared by 8 bases and J by 8 bases, with 15 bases of the junction left unmatched. The CDR3 runs to 15 residues. The CDR3 DNA follows: TGTGCCAGCGTTTCCCCACCAACAGGGGGCTACGGCTACACCTTC. This encodes CASVSPPTGGYGYTF.

The chain carries TRBV5-1 and TRBJ1-2; 7 bases line up with TRBD1. Germline V gene data show CDR1 as SGHRS and CDR2 as YFSETQ. J lost 5 bases, V lost 1 base, and 11 bases had no gene match. The CDR3 runs to 16 residues. CDR3 in amino acids: CASSLRGTAQGYGYTF. For the CDR3, the DNA is TGCGCCAGCAGCTTGAGGGGGACAGCCCAAGGTTATGGCTACACCTTC.